This TCR beta chain was sequenced for a study of T cell changes during pregnancy in multiple sclerosis. Generated by immunoSEQ multiplex PCR, the TCRdb table keeps only in-frame clones and is missing some. The sample consists of around 50,000 clones, 85% to 95% of them appearing once. This clone was seen just once. V trimming: 9 bases; J trimming: 8 bases; junction bases outside the gene matches: 9. The germline V gene encodes CDR1 MNHNY and CDR2 SVGAGI (reference sequence). This CDR3 is built from 13 residues. The clonotype originates from a female donor with multiple sclerosis, enrolled in a pregnancy study. The chain joins TRBV6-6 to TRBJ2-1; 8 bases are shared with TRBD2. Here the sequenced sample was CD4+ T cells from peripheral blood mononuclear cells, taken in the third trimester of pregnancy. The CDR3 DNA follows: TGTGCCAGTATCCCCGGGGGGGCGGATGAGCAGTTCTTC. Translating it yields CASIPGGADEQFF.